This T cell receptor beta chain is from a study of cytomegalovirus exposure and HLA in healthy donors. Vbeta (60) and Jbeta (13) primers were used in the PCR. Sequencing was performed with immunoSEQ multiplex PCR; in TCRdb, only in-frame clones are kept and a portion is missing. The table shows some 200,000 clones, with roughly 84% occurring only once. General study points: Later analysis demonstrated an association between a missense DCLRE1C variant and TCR beta V- and J-gene trimming.

As regards this clone: As yet, its antigen is unknown.

CDR1 is SGDLS, CDR2 YYNGEE, per germline. The V gene end was trimmed by 4 bases and the J gene end by 1 base; junction bases not matched to a gene: 4. This CDR3 has 14 amino acids. Sequencing used PBMCs. The rearrangement joins TRBV9 to TRBJ1-1, with 7 bases identical to TRBD1. This clonotype was sampled from a man aged 50 to 59 in good health and CMV-seronegative. The CDR3 protein is CASSSHRGNTEAFF. The CDR3 DNA sequence: TGTGCCAGCAGCTCCCACAGGGGGAACACTGAAGCTTTCTTT.